This TCR beta chain was found in a study of blood T cell repertoires in COVID-19. Whole-study context: Some COVID-19 samples were acute and others convalescent; all came from the United States, Italy and Spain. The cDNA or gDNA used as material had been derived from T cells, B-cell-depleted T cells, or PBMCs.

The CDR3 is made up of 16 amino acids. Losses at the gene ends were 0 bases for V and 5 bases for J; bases not matched to a gene: 10. Germline lookup yields CDR1 MGHRA and CDR2 YSYEKL. Seattle's enrolled individuals joined amid active infection and were then monitored longitudinally. Data came from immunoSEQ multiplex PCR; TCRdb stores just in-frame clones and leaves some out. The table lists tens of thousands of clones, just over 90% of them singletons. This TCR was recovered from a man aged 50 to 60 with COVID-19, enrolled during active disease. Sequenced sample: peripheral blood. The rearrangement uses TRBV4-1 and TRBJ2-7, with TRBD1 matching 7 bases. Written as DNA, the CDR3 is TGCGCCAGCAGCCAAGACCCGACAGGGTCTTTACACGAGCAGTACTTC. It yields the protein CASSQDPTGSLHEQYF.